This record concerns one T cell receptor (beta chain) sequence. Its cognate antigen is unknown. Amplification yielded TCR beta CDR3 regions, with RNA transcripts as the source. The HTBI primer set served for first-round RT-PCR of the TCR CDR3. TCRdb processed the multiplex PCR reads anew with MiXCR; each CDR3 protein has one entry. The table shows about 380,000 distinct CDR3 sequences, with less than 20% occurring only once. V lost 0 bases, J lost 3 bases, and 5 bases lay in between. The CDR3 has 13 amino acids. In germline, CDR1 is MGHRA, CDR2 YSYEKL. This record belongs to a study of T cells in Graves' hyperthyroidism and ophthalmopathy. Study-level points and caveats: Blood samples included most of the expanded thyroid clonotypes exceeding 0.001.

Uncontrolled infection, other autoimmune disease, pregnancy or lactation excluded patients. About 10 ml of fresh peripheral blood supplied the PBMCs. This TCR was recovered from a man between 18 and 29 years old with Graves' ophthalmopathy. The sequencing sample was made of blood. The J gene is TRBJ2-5, the V gene TRBV4-1; D gene uncertain. CDR3 residues: CASSQDKEETQYF. CDR3 nucleotide sequence: TGCGCCAGCAGCCAAGATAAGGAAGAGACCCAGTACTTC.